Shown below are 20 T cell receptor beta chains from a single sample sequenced in a study of blood T cell repertoires in COVID-19. Here immunoSEQ multiplex PCR was the method, and the copy in TCRdb shows in-frame clones only, minus some. In the table there are hundreds of thousands of clones, 88% of which are singletons. Sequenced: peripheral blood. Every receptor here comes from a human donor in a cohort sampled during active COVID-19.

This sequence joins TRBV24-1 and TRBJ2-7, with a weak D call TRBD2 (5 bases). There are 13 residues in the CDR3. Looked up from germline, CDR1 is KGHDR and CDR2 is SFDVKD. The ends were cut back, 4 bases at V and 2 bases at J, with 8 bases in the middle. In DNA, the CDR3 is TGTGCCACCAGTGAGGGAGCGACCTACGAGCAGTACTTC. This translates into CATSEGATYEQYF.

The CDR3 protein is CASSVTEETQYF. CDR3 bases: TGTGCCAGCAGCGTAACGGAAGAGACCCAGTACTTC. The rearrangement uses TRBV12-3 or TRBV12-4 and TRBJ2-5; unclear D gene. The V end lost 6 bases, the J end lost 3 bases, and 8 bases lay between the germline ends. The CDR3 spans 12 residues.

The chain uses TRBV18 and TRBJ1-5; a weak D match, TRBD1 (6 bases). This CDR3 has 17 amino acids. Germline assignment: CDR1 KGHSH and CDR2 LQKENI. V dropped 5 bases and J dropped 3 bases, with 20 bases sitting between them. Here the CDR3 reads CASSSFSFGGHNQPQHF. The CDR3 bases are TGTGCCAGCTCATCCTTCAGCTTTGGGGGCCACAATCAGCCCCAGCATTTT.

The CDR3 DNA reads as TGCGCCAGCAGAACCGGACAGGGAAATTCACCCCTCCACTTT. Encoded protein: CASRTGQGNSPLHF. This rearrangement joins TRBV5-1 to TRBJ1-6; TRBD1 matches 8 bases. Germline V gene data show CDR1 as SGHRS and CDR2 as YFSETQ. This CDR3 comprises 14 residues. Trimming at V came to 5 bases and at J to 7 bases, leaving 5 bases not matched to a gene. Supplemented by reference TRBV5-1 and TRBJ1-6, the full variable domain reads KAGVTQTPRYLIKTRGQQVTLSCSPISGHRSVSWYQQTPGQGLQFLFEYFSETQRNKGNFPGRFSGRQFSNSRSEMNVSTLELGDSALYLCASRTGQGNSPLHFGNGTRLTVT.

V usage is TRBV28 and J usage is TRBJ2-1; TRBD2 matches at 10 bases. V dropped 3 bases and J dropped 7; count of bases not matched to a gene: 9. Per the germline V gene, CDR1 is MDHEN and CDR2 is SYDVKM. The CDR3 covers 16 residues. CDR3 nucleotide sequence: TGTGCCAGCAGTTTCCCTCGAAGCGGGAGGGGGAATGAGCAGTTCTTC. Its protein is CASSFPRSGRGNEQFF. Full variable domain (remainder filled in from reference TRBV28 and TRBJ2-1): DVKVTQSSRYLVKRTGEKVFLECVQDMDHENMFWYRQDPGLGLRLIYFSYDVKMKEKGDIPEGYSVSREKKERFSLILESASTNQTSMYLCASSFPRSGRGNEQFFGPGTRLTVL.

This chain links TRBV15 with TRBJ2-7; 9 bases fit TRBD1. CDR1 is LNHNV and CDR2 is YYDKDF in the germline V gene (reference sequence). V trimming: 0 bases; J trimming: 3 bases; junction bases outside the gene matches: 3. The CDR3 consists of 15 residues. CDR3 bases: TGTGCCACCAGCAGAGACGGGACAGGGTTCTACGAGCAGTACTTC. This sequence encodes CATSRDGTGFYEQYF.

The genes are TRBV12-3 or TRBV12-4 and TRBJ1-1; D gene uncertain. V was cut by 3 bases and J by 5 bases, with 7 bases left in between. The CDR3 loop spans 12 amino acids. The CDR3 region has the DNA TGTGCCAGCAGTTTGTCACGGACTGAAGCTTTCTTT. Protein: CASSLSRTEAFF.

V is TRBV5-1 and J is TRBJ2-3, with 8 bases identical to TRBD1. Germline values: CDR1 SGHRS, CDR2 YFSETQ. This CDR3 has 15 amino acids. V lost 0 bases to trimming and J lost 3 bases; unmatched junction nucleotides: 3. CDR3 DNA: TGCGCCAGCAGCTTGGGGACAGGGAGGACAGATACGCAGTATTTT. Its translation is CASSLGTGRTDTQYF.

The genes are TRBV9 and TRBJ2-5; D call uncertain. Per the germline V gene, CDR1 is SGDLS and CDR2 is YYNGEE. Trimming stripped 2 bases from V and 2 bases from J, with 10 bases between. The CDR3 runs 14 residues. CDR3 sequence: CASSVSGLQETQYF. CDR3 coding DNA: TGTGCCAGCAGCGTGTCAGGTTTGCAAGAGACCCAGTACTTC.

The chain is built from TRBV24-1 and TRBJ2-5; 8 bases are shared with TRBD1. Germline-derived CDR1 and CDR2 are KGHDR and SFDVKD. V was clipped by 12 bases and J by 5 bases; unmatched bases: 10. The CDR3 runs 13 residues. CDR3 sequence (DNA): TGTGCCTCACAGGGGGATCGTCGGGAGACCCAGTACTTC. This translates into CASQGDRRETQYF.

The rearrangement uses TRBV5-6 and TRBJ2-1, with 9 bases fitting TRBD1. Germline trimming cut 0 bases from V and 9 bases from J; bases unmatched to any gene: 10. The germline gives CDR1 SGHDT, CDR2 YYEEEE. This CDR3 spans 16 amino acids. The CDR3 sequence is CASSLEWTGVGGEQFF. CDR3 in DNA: TGTGCCAGCAGCTTGGAGTGGACAGGGGTTGGGGGTGAGCAGTTCTTC.

CDR3 amino acids: CASTQGRNTGELFF. Here the CDR3 DNA reads TGTGCCAGCACCCAGGGCAGGAACACCGGGGAGCTGTTTTTT. The gene calls are TRBV9 and TRBJ2-2, with D maybe TRBD1 (5 bases). This CDR3 is 14 amino acids long. Looked up from germline, CDR1 is SGDLS and CDR2 is YYNGEE. The ends were cut back, 6 bases at V and 1 base at J, with 10 bases in the middle. The full variable domain, with the rest looked up from reference TRBV9 and TRBJ2-2, is DSGVTQTPKHLITATGQRVTLRCSPRSGDLSVYWYQQSLDQGLQFLIQYYNGEERAKGNILERFSAQQFPDLHSELNLSSLELGDSALYFCASTQGRNTGELFFGEGSRLTVL.

V usage is TRBV5-6 and J usage is TRBJ2-3; D is possibly TRBD1 (6 bases). Germline-derived CDR1 and CDR2 are SGHDT and YYEEEE. V lost 3 bases, J lost 0 bases, and 8 bases lay in between. The CDR3 spans 14 residues. The CDR3 reads CASSSTGSTDTQYF. CDR3 coding DNA: TGTGCCAGCAGCTCGACAGGAAGCACAGATACGCAGTATTTT.

The chain employs TRBV28 and TRBJ2-7; a weak D match, TRBD1 (6 bases). Germline V CDR1 and CDR2: MDHEN, SYDVKM. The CDR3 totals 13 residues. The V and J ends lost 6 bases and 2 bases respectively, with 11 bases between them. This chain's CDR3 is CASRVGGTYEQYF. DNA for the CDR3: TGTGCCAGCAGGGTAGGGGGAACCTACGAGCAGTACTTC.

V gene TRBV9 combines with J gene TRBJ2-5; D unresolved. The CDR3 contains 13 residues. Germline CDR1 reads SGDLS; CDR2 reads YYNGEE. Trimming removed 0 bases from V and 4 bases from J, with 7 bases in between. This chain's CDR3 is CASSVGRVETQYF. The DNA for the CDR3 is TGTGCCAGCAGCGTAGGCCGGGTAGAGACCCAGTACTTC. Variable domain in full (rest from reference TRBV9 and TRBJ2-5): DSGVTQTPKHLITATGQRVTLRCSPRSGDLSVYWYQQSLDQGLQFLIQYYNGEERAKGNILERFSAQQFPDLHSELNLSSLELGDSALYFCASSVGRVETQYFGPGTRLLVL.

The gene calls are TRBV6-2 or TRBV6-3 and TRBJ2-5, with D hard to call. The germline CDR1 and CDR2 sequences are MNHEY and SVGEGT. CDR3 length: 12 amino acids. Trimming cost V 6 bases and J 5 bases, with 10 bases left between them. The CDR3 bases are TGTGCCAGCAGCCACGAGAGCGAGACCCAGTACTTC. This codes for CASSHESETQYF.

V is TRBV23-1 and J is TRBJ2-6; the match to TRBD1 covers 10 bases. TRBV23-1 is sorted into the ORF group, with uncertain function. The CDR3 totals 18 residues. The ends lost 0 bases at V and 2 bases at J; junction bases unmatched: 4. The CDR3 loop is CASSQSRDRGPGANVLTF. The CDR3 bases are TGCGCCAGCAGTCAATCTAGGGACAGGGGACCTGGGGCCAACGTCCTGACTTTC.

In this sample, this clone turned up once. V is TRBV15 and J is TRBJ1-5, with D possibly matching TRBD1 (5 bases). CDR3 length: 17 residues. Germline CDR1 LNHNV, CDR2 YYDKDF (reference sequence). V lost 1 base, J lost 1 base, and 14 bases lay in between. CDR3 region: CATSRVGGRRSNQPQHF. CDR3 in DNA: TGTGCCACCAGCAGAGTGGGGGGGAGACGAAGCAATCAGCCCCAGCATTTT.

V usage is TRBV3-1 (or the pseudogene TRBV3-2) and J usage is TRBJ2-1, with D maybe TRBD2 (5 bases). Trimming left V 5 bases short and J 9 bases short, with 11 bases between. Germline-derived CDR1 and CDR2 are LGHDT and YNNKEL (reference sequence). The CDR3 is 12 residues long. The DNA of the CDR3 is TGTGCCAGCAGCACCACTAGGGTTGAGCAGTTCTTC. Amino acid sequence: CASSTTRVEQFF.

This sequence joins TRBV27 and TRBJ2-3; TRBD2 aligns across 11 bases. The V segment lost 5 bases and the J segment 4 bases; nucleotides outside the gene matches: 11. Germline CDR1 reads MNHEY; CDR2 reads SMNVEV (reference sequence). There are 17 residues in the CDR3. CDR3 bases: TGTGCCAGCAGTACAACCCGATTTAGCGGGAGGGCAGATACGCAGTATTTT. Translation gives CASSTTRFSGRADTQYF.